The 29 T cell receptor beta chains presented below share a single source sample, sequenced in a study of T cell responses to AZD1222 COVID-19 vaccine. Here immunoSEQ multiplex PCR was the method, and the copy in TCRdb shows in-frame clones only, minus some. The sample contains 120,000 to 150,000 clones, just over 85% of which appear only once. Sequencing was performed on peripheral blood, taken 28 days after the second AZD1222 dose. These receptors originate from an adult who received the AZD1222 COVID-19 vaccine.

The chain combines TRBV30 with TRBJ2-1, with TRBD1 matching over 10 bases. Germline V lookup: CDR1 GTSNPN, CDR2 SVGIG (reference sequence). V lost 3 bases to trimming and J lost 5 bases; unmatched junction nucleotides: 1. The CDR3 has 13 amino acids. In nucleotides, the CDR3 is TGTGCCTGGAGGGACAGGGGGAACAATGAGCAGTTCTTC. Translating gives CAWRDRGNNEQFF.

The V gene is TRBV7-8, the J gene TRBJ2-1; D call uncertain. The CDR3 has 14 amino acids. The germline V gene has CDR1 SGHVS and CDR2 FQNEAQ. V lost 8 bases, J lost 1 base, and 12 bases lay in between. The CDR3 coding sequence is TGTGCCAGCCGCGGATCTATTTCCTACAATGAGCAGTTCTTC. Residues: CASRGSISYNEQFF.

V gene TRBV19 combines with J gene TRBJ2-1; maybe TRBD2 (6 bases). The CDR3 has 15 amino acids. The ends were cut back, 2 bases at V and 2 bases at J, with 10 bases in the middle. CDR1 LNHDA and CDR2 SQIVND come from the germline V gene (reference sequence). DNA of the CDR3: TGTGCCAGTAGTATATCTAGCGAGGCCTACAATGAGCAGTTCTTC. It yields the protein CASSISSEAYNEQFF. Together with reference TRBV19 and TRBJ2-1, the CDR3 gives the full variable domain: DGGITQSPKYLFRKEGQNVTLSCEQNLNHDAMYWYRQDPGQGLRLIYYSQIVNDFQKGDIAEGYSVSREKKESFPLTVTSAQKNPTAFYLCASSISSEAYNEQFFGPGTRLTVL.

This sequence joins TRBV6-6 and TRBJ2-1; D is unresolved. The V end was cut by 5 bases, the J end by 2 bases, with 16 bases between. Germline lookup yields CDR1 MNHNY and CDR2 SVGAGI (reference sequence). The CDR3 totals 16 residues. CDR3 sequence: CASSRDPLSTYNEQFF. The CDR3 coding sequence is TGTGCCAGCAGTCGAGACCCCCTCAGTACCTACAATGAGCAGTTCTTC.

This chain joins TRBV27 and TRBJ2-7, with D perhaps given as TRBD1 or TRBD2 (5 bases each). CDR1 and CDR2 (germline): MNHEY, SMNVEV (reference sequence). Between the trimmed V and J ends, which lost 10 bases and 4 bases, there was a span of 17 bases. This CDR3 has 13 amino acids. The CDR3, as DNA: TGTGCCACCACGGGACCCCTCGGATACGAGCAGTACTTC. Translation gives CATTGPLGYEQYF.

This chain connects TRBV6-4 to TRBJ2-5; 9 bases are shared with TRBD1. Germline CDR1 reads MRHNA; CDR2 reads SNTAGT. The ends lost 5 bases at V and 4 bases at J; junction bases unmatched: 5. The CDR3 contains 14 residues. In nucleotides, the CDR3 is TGTGCCAGCAGTTCGGACAGGGGAGCAGAGACCCAGTACTTC. Amino acid sequence: CASSSDRGAETQYF.

The chain couples TRBV11-2 to TRBJ1-1; D gene ambiguous. CDR3 length: 15 residues. The germline CDR1 and CDR2 sequences are SGHAT and FQNNGV. V dropped 1 base and J dropped 0 bases, with 9 bases sitting between them. As DNA, the CDR3 is TGTGCCAGCAGCTTAGCGCTGGGAATGAACACTGAAGCTTTCTTT. Residues: CASSLALGMNTEAFF. Supplemented by reference TRBV11-2 and TRBJ1-1, the full variable domain reads EAGVAQSPRYKIIEKRQSVAFWCNPISGHATLYWYQQILGQGPKLLIQFQNNGVVDDSQLPKDRFSAERLKGVDSTLKIQPAKLEDSAVYLCASSLALGMNTEAFFGQGTRLTVV.

The genes are TRBV18 and TRBJ2-7; the D is unclear. CDR1 KGHSH and CDR2 LQKENI come from the germline V gene. The V gene lost 3 bases and the J gene lost 0 bases, with 6 bases spanning the gap. The CDR3 covers 13 residues. This CDR3 is CASSPASSYEQYF. CDR3 coding DNA: TGTGCCAGCTCACCCGCAAGCTCCTACGAGCAGTACTTC.

The chain joins TRBV13 to TRBJ2-7; D possibly corresponds to TRBD2 (5 bases). Trimming removed 5 bases at V and 7 bases at J, with 18 bases between. Germline values: CDR1 PRHDT, CDR2 FYEKMQ (reference sequence). The CDR3 length is 14 residues. The CDR3 DNA is TGTGCCAGCAGCAGCACTAGTGTCGGCGCTGAGCAGTACTTC. Encoded protein: CASSSTSVGAEQYF.

The chain has TRBV27 and TRBJ1-5, with D unresolved. V was pared by 6 bases and J by 4 bases, with 13 bases between. The CDR3 contains 14 residues. From germline, CDR1 is MNHEY and CDR2 SMNVEV (reference sequence). CDR3 bases: TGTGCCAGCAGCCTTCCTTCGGGGAATCAGCCCCAGCATTTT. The encoded protein is CASSLPSGNQPQHF.

This chain joins TRBV4-1 and TRBJ1-4; D is unresolved. Germline-derived CDR1 and CDR2 are MGHRA and YSYEKL. The V end lost 0 bases, the J end lost 5 bases, and 10 bases lay between the germline ends. This CDR3 contains 15 residues. The CDR3 DNA is TGCGCCAGCAGCCAAGAGTTATCAGGAAATGAAAAACTGTTTTTT. This codes for CASSQELSGNEKLFF.

The V gene is TRBV10-2, the J gene TRBJ2-7, with a tentative D call TRBD2 (6 bases). Germline V gene sequence: CDR1 WSHSY, CDR2 SAAADI. CDR3 size: 11 residues. V was shortened by 8 bases and J by 3 bases, with 8 bases between the two germline ends. The CDR3 is CASGGSYEQYF. Written as DNA, the CDR3 is TGCGCCAGCGGGGGGAGCTACGAGCAGTACTTC.

The CDR3 DNA reads TGCAGCGTTCTCAGGGGATCCTATGGCTACACCTTC. Its translation is CSVLRGSYGYTF. The rearrangement links TRBV29-1 to TRBJ1-2; tentative D call: TRBD1 (6 bases). Germline CDR1 is SQVTM and CDR2 is ANQGSEA. V shed 5 bases and J shed 4 bases, with 11 bases lying between them. This CDR3 has 12 residues.

The V call is TRBV9, the J call TRBJ2-6, with 9 bases lining up with TRBD1. The CDR3 consists of 18 residues. J was trimmed by 2 bases and V by 0 bases; bases with no gene match: 6. CDR1 SGDLS and CDR2 YYNGEE come from the germline V gene. The CDR3 nucleotides are TGTGCCAGCAGCGTAGAGGGGACAGGGCGAACTGGGGCCAACGTCCTGACTTTC. It specifies CASSVEGTGRTGANVLTF.

The genes are TRBV9 and TRBJ2-7; D is possibly TRBD1 (6 bases). From germline, CDR1 is SGDLS and CDR2 YYNGEE. There are 15 residues in the CDR3. Trimming removed 4 bases from V and 2 bases from J, with 16 bases in between. DNA of the CDR3: TGTGCCAGCAGCCCAGGACAGCTCGGGGCCTACGAGCAGTACTTC. It is translated as CASSPGQLGAYEQYF.

The rearrangement uses TRBV6-5 and TRBJ2-7; 7 bases map to TRBD2. The CDR3 contains 11 residues. Per the germline V gene, CDR1 is MNHEY and CDR2 is SVGAGI. J was trimmed by 5 bases and V by 7 bases; bases with no gene match: 2. The CDR3: CASNRGDEQYF. DNA for the CDR3: TGTGCCAGCAATCGGGGGGACGAGCAGTACTTC.

V is TRBV7-2 and J is TRBJ2-3; perhaps TRBD2 as D (5 bases). Germline CDR1 and CDR2: SGHTA and FQGNSA. Trimming took off 1 base at V and 4 bases at J, with 15 bases between the two ends. The CDR3 is 16 amino acids. CDR3 nucleotide sequence: TGTGCCAGCAGCTTAGGGGGAGAAGCGTTGGCAGATACGCAGTATTTT. As protein: CASSLGGEALADTQYF.

V is TRBV7-2 and J is TRBJ1-2, with a weak D call TRBD1 (5 bases). Per germline, CDR1 SGHTA and CDR2 FQGNSA. V dropped 2 bases and J dropped 1 base, with 14 bases sitting between them. The CDR3 has 16 amino acids. CDR3 nucleotide sequence: TGTGCCAGCAGCTTAAGGGACGGGTACCTTAACTATGGCTACACCTTC. Amino acids: CASSLRDGYLNYGYTF. Complete variable domain (other parts from reference TRBV7-2 and TRBJ1-2): GAGVSQSPSNKVTEKGKDVELRCDPISGHTALYWYRQSLGQGLEFLIYFQGNSAPDKSGLPSDRFSAERTGGSVSTLTIQRTQQEDSAVYLCASSLRDGYLNYGYTFGSGTRLTVV.

This clone showed up many times. The chain has TRBV2 and TRBJ1-5; possible D gene TRBD1, 5 bases. Trimming took off 6 bases at V and 2 bases at J, with 14 bases between the two ends. The CDR3 totals 15 residues. Germline V gene lookup returns CDR1 SNHLY and CDR2 FYNNEI. CDR3 amino acids: CASSGARVGNQPQHF. The CDR3 coding sequence is TGTGCCAGCAGCGGGGCCCGGGTAGGCAATCAGCCCCAGCATTTT.

This clone was seen a single time. The chain recombines TRBV2 with TRBJ2-5, with D maybe TRBD2 (6 bases). Germline CDR1 and CDR2: SNHLY and FYNNEI. The CDR3 is 15 residues long. V was clipped by 7 bases and J by 5 bases, with 20 bases between them. The CDR3 spells CASNHRFLGRETQYF. DNA for the CDR3: TGTGCCAGCAACCACAGGTTTTTGGGGAGGGAGACCCAGTACTTC.

This rearrangement joins TRBV28 to TRBJ1-3; 7 positions agree with TRBD1. This CDR3 has 16 amino acids. CDR1 and CDR2 from the germline V gene are MDHEN and SYDVKM. Trimming took 5 bases from V and 0 from J; bases not matched to a gene: 7. CDR3 in amino acids: CASSAWTGFSGNTIYF. The CDR3 coding sequence is TGTGCCAGCAGTGCCTGGACAGGATTCTCTGGAAACACCATATATTTT.

The chain recombines TRBV10-1 with TRBJ2-5; 13 nucleotides agree with TRBD2. Trimming removed 5 bases from V and 5 bases from J; junction bases left unmatched: 11. CDR1 WNHNN and CDR2 SYGVQD come from the germline V gene (reference sequence). This CDR3 is built from 17 residues. For the CDR3, the DNA is TGCGCCAGCAGTAAAGCCAGACTAGCGGGAGGTTACGAGACCCAGTACTTC. It yields the protein CASSKARLAGGYETQYF.

This clone is a singleton in its sample. The V and J genes are TRBV7-2 and TRBJ2-7; possibly TRBD2 for D (6 bases). Trimming left V 3 bases short and J 5 bases short, with 14 bases between. CDR1 is SGHTA and CDR2 is FQGNSA in the germline V gene. The CDR3 has 14 residues. The CDR3 sequence: CASSFWRGKDEQYF. In DNA form, the CDR3 reads TGTGCCAGCAGCTTCTGGCGGGGTAAGGACGAGCAGTACTTC. Full variable domain (outside the CDR3, taken from reference TRBV7-2 and TRBJ2-7): GAGVSQSPSNKVTEKGKDVELRCDPISGHTALYWYRQSLGQGLEFLIYFQGNSAPDKSGLPSDRFSAERTGGSVSTLTIQRTQQEDSAVYLCASSFWRGKDEQYFGPGTRLTVT.

This clone was recorded once. This chain links TRBV5-1 with TRBJ1-1; D not certain. This CDR3 region has 14 residues. Looked up from germline, CDR1 is SGHRS and CDR2 is YFSETQ. With 0 bases removed from V and 10 bases from J, the gap between germline ends came to 16 bases. CDR3 sequence reads: CASSLGTEGSAAFF. The CDR3 bases are TGCGCCAGCAGCTTGGGGACGGAAGGATCGGCAGCTTTCTTT.

The chain is built from TRBV14 and TRBJ2-3; D may be TRBD1 or TRBD2 (5 bases each). This CDR3 is 16 amino acids long. Deletions cut 0 bases from V and 2 bases from J, with 12 bases between. Germline V gene sequence: CDR1 SGHDN, CDR2 FVKESK. The CDR3 is CASSQDRGPHTDTQYF. CDR3 nucleotide sequence: TGTGCCAGCAGCCAAGATAGGGGACCGCACACAGATACGCAGTATTTT.

This clone has just one count. The gene calls are TRBV4-1 and TRBJ2-1, with D unclear. There are 13 residues in the CDR3. The germline V gene encodes CDR1 MGHRA and CDR2 YSYEKL. V lost 1 base and J 4 bases, leaving 5 bases between the germline ends. Written as DNA, the CDR3 is TGCGCCAGCAGCCAAGCTGGGTACAATGAGCAGTTCTTC. Amino acid sequence: CASSQAGYNEQFF.

The V call is TRBV10-3, the J call TRBJ1-6, with a tentative D call TRBD1 (6 bases). Per the germline V gene, CDR1 is ENHRY and CDR2 is SYGVKD. V was trimmed by 10 bases and J by 8 bases, leaving 18 bases between them. The CDR3 sequence is 14 residues long. The CDR3 region has the DNA TGTGCCACCCTCGCGGGGGCTAGGGATTCACCCCTCCACTTT. Protein: CATLAGARDSPLHF.

The rearrangement links TRBV5-1 to TRBJ1-2; D may be TRBD1 (6 bases). The germline V gene encodes CDR1 SGHRS and CDR2 YFSETQ. V lost 4 bases to trimming and J lost 8 bases, with 15 bases between them. The CDR3 has 13 amino acids. The CDR3 DNA follows: TGCGCCAGCAGCACCGACAGGACTGGAGGCTACACCTTC. Residues: CASSTDRTGGYTF.

This clone has just a few counts. J is TRBJ1-2 and V is TRBV5-4, with D tentatively TRBD1 (5 bases). CDR3 length: 14 amino acids. Germline CDR1 SGHNT, CDR2 YYREEE (reference sequence). Trimming shortened V by 7 bases and J by 4 bases, and 17 bases separated the two germline ends. The CDR3 coding sequence is TGTGCCAGCTTGCTGGATCCAGGGAGCTATGGCTACACCTTC. Its translation is CASLLDPGSYGYTF.